Given below is one TCR beta chain in context. CDR1 and CDR2 (germline): KGHDR, SFDVKD. This CDR3 spans 13 amino acids. V was shortened by 6 bases and J by 4 bases, with 9 bases between the two germline ends. Patients from Seattle were sampled longitudinally, starting during active infection. The data stem from a study of blood T cell repertoires in COVID-19. Assay used: immunoSEQ multiplex PCR; TCRdb lists only in-frame clones, some missing. The sample gives around 250,000 clones, around 89% of which show up once; 2.1% is in the top ten. Sequencing was done on a sample of peripheral blood. The V and J genes are TRBV24-1 and TRBJ1-5; D may be TRBD1 (5 bases). This clonotype was sampled from a woman aged 60-70 years with COVID-19, enrolled during active disease. CDR3 in amino acids: CATSSKGNQPQHF. Here the CDR3 DNA reads TGTGCCACCAGTTCGAAGGGGAATCAGCCCCAGCATTTT.